These 24 T cell receptor beta chains share one sample of origin, sequenced in a study of CD8 T cells in Susac syndrome. Random hexamers were used to reverse transcribe roughly 0.45 to 1 ug of RNA. One entry per CDR3 protein, called by TCRdb with MiXCR from the immunoSEQ multiplex PCR reads. The sample lists about 210,000 distinct CDR3 sequences, 94% occurring once. Sequencing was carried out using CD4+ T cells from PBMCs. These receptors all stem from a human donor with Susac syndrome.

The rearrangement joins TRBV30 to TRBJ2-7; TRBD1 is a possible D gene (6 bases). This CDR3 has 14 residues. CDR1 is GTSNPN, CDR2 SVGIG, per germline (reference sequence). V was trimmed by 2 bases and J by 3 bases, leaving 14 bases between them. CDR3 nucleotides: TGTGCCTGGAGTATAGGGGGTAAAGGCTACGAGCAGTACTTC. Translating gives CAWSIGGKGYEQYF.

V and J are TRBV15 and TRBJ1-4; D remains ambiguous. This CDR3 contains 14 residues. Germline-derived CDR1 and CDR2 are LNHNV and YYDKDF (reference sequence). The ends were cut back, 1 base at V and 0 bases at J, with 3 bases in the middle. This CDR3 reads CATSRAPTNEKLFF. CDR3 DNA: TGTGCCACCAGCAGAGCTCCAACTAATGAAAAACTGTTTTTT.

This chain joins TRBV20-1 and TRBJ2-4, with D perhaps TRBD1 or TRBD2 (6 bases each). The V gene's germline CDR1 is DFQATT and CDR2 SNEGSKA (reference sequence). This CDR3 spans 15 amino acids. V lost 0 bases to trimming and J lost 6 bases, with 15 bases between them. CDR3 sequence reads: CSARDSGAVRNIQYF. The DNA of the CDR3 is TGCAGTGCTAGAGATTCGGGGGCGGTTAGAAACATTCAGTACTTC.

The chain carries TRBV20-1 and TRBJ2-1; D not resolved. The CDR3 runs 14 residues. The V gene lost 4 bases and the J gene lost 0 bases, with 10 bases spanning the gap. Germline loops: CDR1 DFQATT, CDR2 SNEGSKA (reference sequence). In DNA form, the CDR3 reads TGCAGTGCTAAACAGCCGAGCTCCTACAATGAGCAGTTCTTC. The encoded protein is CSAKQPSSYNEQFF.

V and J are TRBV20-1 and TRBJ1-1; TRBD1 is a possible D gene (5 bases). Trimming removed 0 bases from V and 2 bases from J, with 19 bases in between. The CDR3 loop spans 17 amino acids. CDR1 and CDR2 (germline): DFQATT, SNEGSKA (reference sequence). Here the CDR3 DNA reads TGCAGTGCTAGAGATGCCGGGACCACCTGGGGCAACACTGAAGCTTTCTTT. Translation: CSARDAGTTWGNTEAFF.

J is TRBJ1-5 and V is TRBV6-5, with D hard to call. In germline, CDR1 is MNHEY, CDR2 SVGAGI. Deletions cut 0 bases from V and 0 bases from J, with 12 bases between. The CDR3 is 17 amino acids. CDR3 sequence reads: CASSYSSGGYSNQPQHF. In DNA form, the CDR3 reads TGTGCCAGCAGTTACTCGTCGGGCGGGTATAGCAATCAGCCCCAGCATTTT.

This clonotype was counted once. J is TRBJ2-1 and V is TRBV4-3; TRBD2 aligns across 10 bases. CDR1 LGHNA and CDR2 YSLEER come from the germline V gene. V lost 3 bases, J lost 6 bases, and 5 bases stayed unmatched. CDR3 size: 15 residues. The CDR3 loop reads CASSQVAGGANEQFF. In DNA, the CDR3 is TGCGCCAGCAGCCAGGTAGCGGGGGGAGCCAATGAGCAGTTCTTC.

This clonotype was picked up one time. This chain joins TRBV20-1 and TRBJ2-7, with 9 positions matching TRBD2. Germline trimming cut 5 bases from V and 2 bases from J; bases unmatched to any gene: 13. This CDR3 is built from 16 residues. Germline V CDR1 and CDR2: DFQATT, SNEGSKA (reference sequence). The CDR3 DNA reads as TGCAGTGCTGAAACAGGGGCTGGCGGGGGGGCCTACGAGCAGTACTTC. This gives the protein CSAETGAGGGAYEQYF.

The V and J genes are TRBV29-1 and TRBJ2-7; TRBD1 aligns across 7 bases. CDR3 length: 12 residues. Germline-derived CDR1 and CDR2 are SQVTM and ANQGSEA. Trimming took 6 bases from V and 0 from J; bases not matched to a gene: 2. CDR3: CSVKGASYEQYF. CDR3 coding DNA: TGCAGCGTGAAGGGGGCCTCCTACGAGCAGTACTTC.

This chain links TRBV7-2 with TRBJ2-7; a weak D match, TRBD2 (5 bases). CDR1 SGHTA and CDR2 FQGNSA come from the germline V gene. Trimming removed 1 base from V and 6 bases from J, with 22 bases in between. The CDR3 loop spans 17 amino acids. The CDR3 loop reads CASSLGPPGSQRAEQYF. The CDR3 bases are TGTGCCAGCAGCTTAGGGCCCCCGGGCTCACAGAGGGCCGAGCAGTACTTC.

This clonotype was detected a few times. The chain uses TRBV28 and TRBJ2-7; no clear D. Looked up from germline, CDR1 is MDHEN and CDR2 is SYDVKM. This CDR3 region has 12 residues. V lost 6 bases and J lost 6, with 12 bases in between. The CDR3 bases are TGTGCCAGCAGCCCGTCCGTCGGCGAGCAGTACTTC. This sequence encodes CASSPSVGEQYF. Using reference TRBV28 and TRBJ2-7 for the parts outside the CDR3, the full variable domain is DVKVTQSSRYLVKRTGEKVFLECVQDMDHENMFWYRQDPGLGLRLIYFSYDVKMKEKGDIPEGYSVSREKKERFSLILESASTNQTSMYLCASSPSVGEQYFGPGTRLTVT.

The chain uses TRBV20-1 and TRBJ2-4, with D hard to call. Germline V lookup: CDR1 DFQATT, CDR2 SNEGSKA (reference sequence). V was pared by 1 base and J by 0 bases, with 13 bases between. The CDR3 length is 16 residues. Here the CDR3 DNA reads TGCAGTGCTAGAGGGGTTCTTGGGGTAGCCAAAAACATTCAGTACTTC. It codes for CSARGVLGVAKNIQYF.

The chain combines TRBV29-1 with TRBJ2-1; TRBD2 matches at 14 bases. V dropped 6 bases and J dropped 0; count of bases not matched to a gene: 16. This CDR3 region has 20 residues. Germline CDR1 is SQVTM and CDR2 is ANQGSEA. CDR3 bases: TGCAGCGTCCCCGTCGGGACTAGCGGGGGCTGGGGGGTCTCCTACAATGAGCAGTTCTTC. The encoded protein is CSVPVGTSGGWGVSYNEQFF.

This clonotype was recorded once. V gene TRBV5-8 combines with J gene TRBJ1-1; perhaps TRBD1 as D (5 bases). Trimming cost V 6 bases and J 0 bases, with 15 bases left between them. This CDR3 spans 15 amino acids. Germline V CDR1 and CDR2: SGHTS, YDEGEE. CDR3 bases: TGTGCCAGCACCCGGTCTGGGGCCATGAACACTGAAGCTTTCTTT. The encoded protein is CASTRSGAMNTEAFF.

The CDR3 spells CASSLDTYSGNTIYF. The CDR3 nucleotides read TGTGCCAGCAGTCTAGACACTTACTCTGGAAACACCATATATTTT. V usage is TRBV25-1 and J usage is TRBJ1-3; unclear D gene. Trimming took 5 bases from V and 0 from J, leaving 11 bases between them. The CDR3 is 15 residues long. Per germline, CDR1 MGHDK and CDR2 SYGVNS.

The chain has TRBV3-1 and TRBJ1-2, with D unclear. Germline CDR1 and CDR2: LGHDT and YNNKEL (reference sequence). V was clipped by 0 bases and J by 4 bases, with 9 bases between them. This CDR3 has 14 residues. CDR3 amino acids: CASSQDGVTYGYTF. CDR3 DNA: TGTGCCAGCAGCCAAGACGGGGTAACCTATGGCTACACCTTC.

The chain joins TRBV25-1 to TRBJ1-5; D possibly corresponds to TRBD1 (6 bases). Looked up from germline, CDR1 is MGHDK and CDR2 is SYGVNS. Trimming stripped 2 bases from V and 0 bases from J, with 14 bases between. CDR3 length equals 17 residues. Here the CDR3 DNA reads TGTGCCAGCAGTGAAGGGAGGGGGGCGACTAGCAATCAGCCCCAGCATTTT. It is translated as CASSEGRGATSNQPQHF.

The V and J genes are TRBV9 and TRBJ2-1; D perhaps matches TRBD2 (5 bases). In germline, CDR1 is SGDLS, CDR2 YYNGEE. V gave up 0 bases and J gave up 6 bases, with 10 bases separating them. The CDR3 totals 14 residues. The DNA for the CDR3 is TGTGCCAGCAGCGTAGTTTTTGGAGGCAATGAGCAGTTCTTC. Protein sequence: CASSVVFGGNEQFF.

The chain carries TRBV2 and TRBJ1-2, with 7 bases fitting TRBD1. CDR1 is SNHLY, CDR2 FYNNEI, per germline. With V trimmed by 3 bases and J by 1 base, 11 bases remained unmatched. The CDR3 runs 17 residues. CDR3: CASSDLEWGQSNYGYTF. The CDR3 bases are TGTGCCAGCAGTGACCTTGAATGGGGACAGAGTAACTATGGCTACACCTTC.

The rearrangement links TRBV6-5 to TRBJ2-2; D may match TRBD1 or TRBD2 (5 bases each). Germline assignment: CDR1 MNHEY and CDR2 SVGAGI. With 6 bases removed from V and 0 bases from J, the gap between germline ends came to 11 bases. This CDR3 is built from 15 residues. The CDR3 protein is CASRPGRSNTGELFF. CDR3 sequence (DNA): TGTGCCAGCAGACCGGGACGGTCGAACACCGGGGAGCTGTTTTTT.

The chain recombines TRBV3-1 with TRBJ1-3, with a tentative D call TRBD1 (5 bases). This CDR3 spans 14 amino acids. Germline loops: CDR1 LGHDT, CDR2 YNNKEL (reference sequence). The V end was cut by 4 bases, the J end by 0 bases, with 7 bases between. The CDR3 here is CASSRGYSGNTIYF. CDR3 DNA: TGTGCCAGCAGCCGGGGCTACTCTGGAAACACCATATATTTT.

The chain joins TRBV5-4 to TRBJ1-2; D unclear. V gave up 4 bases and J gave up 4 bases, with 26 bases separating them. The CDR3 spans 18 residues. CDR1 SGHNT and CDR2 YYREEE come from the germline V gene (reference sequence). CDR3 DNA sequence: TGTGCCAGCAGCCTGTACTGGTTCGGACCCACCGTAAGCTATGGCTACACCTTC. Encoded protein: CASSLYWFGPTVSYGYTF.

This sequence joins TRBV3-1 and TRBJ1-1; weak D call: TRBD1 (5 bases). This CDR3 is built from 12 residues. Germline V gene lookup returns CDR1 LGHDT and CDR2 YNNKEL (reference sequence). Trimming left V 0 bases short and J 7 bases short, with 6 bases between. The chain's CDR3 is CASSQDDSEAFF. Written as DNA, the CDR3 is TGTGCCAGCAGCCAAGATGACAGTGAAGCTTTCTTT.

V is TRBV5-1 and J is TRBJ1-1, with TRBD1 as a possible D gene (5 bases). Trimming cost V 5 bases and J 3 bases, with 14 bases left between them. The CDR3 length is 14 residues. Per the germline V gene, CDR1 is SGHRS and CDR2 is YFSETQ. The CDR3 loop is CASSSKAGDTEAFF. CDR3 bases: TGCGCCAGCAGTTCGAAGGCGGGGGACACTGAAGCTTTCTTT. The variable domain in full, with the rest retrieved from reference TRBV5-1 and TRBJ1-1, is KAGVTQTPRYLIKTRGQQVTLSCSPISGHRSVSWYQQTPGQGLQFLFEYFSETQRNKGNFPGRFSGRQFSNSRSEMNVSTLELGDSALYLCASSSKAGDTEAFFGQGTRLTVV.